This T cell receptor (beta chain) was captured by sequencing in a study of vaccination effects on CD4 cells after COVID-19. Study outcomes and limitations: Long after vaccination, the clones induced by infection and by vaccine shrank markedly in size. Small numbers of convalescent patients limited the study. It also lacked early post-infection timepoints.

This table comes from immunoSEQ multiplex PCR, and its TCRdb copy is limited to in-frame clones, with some not included. The profile shows about 79,000 clones, 60% to 80% of them singletons. The CDR3 runs to 14 residues. V lost 3 bases and J 4 bases, leaving 15 bases between the germline ends. CDR1 SQVTM and CDR2 ANQGSEA come from the germline V gene. Expansion of antigen-specific CD4+ T cells with viral peptide pools was carried out by the ViraFEST assay before sequencing. The culture ran for around nine days before CD4+ T cells were isolated. The healthy vaccine recipients, who had no prior SARS-CoV-2 infection, showed negative nucleocapsid antibodies. About this clone itself: Its matching antigen is unknown.

The material was CD4+ T cells from PBMCs cultured with HCoV-229E spike peptides, obtained before COVID-19 vaccination. This TCR was sampled from a human donor who received a COVID-19 vaccine. This rearrangement joins TRBV29-1 to TRBJ1-2; weak D call: TRBD1 (5 bases). CDR3: CSVEDGGRAYGYTF. The DNA for the CDR3 is TGCAGCGTTGAGGACGGGGGACGGGCCTATGGCTACACCTTC.